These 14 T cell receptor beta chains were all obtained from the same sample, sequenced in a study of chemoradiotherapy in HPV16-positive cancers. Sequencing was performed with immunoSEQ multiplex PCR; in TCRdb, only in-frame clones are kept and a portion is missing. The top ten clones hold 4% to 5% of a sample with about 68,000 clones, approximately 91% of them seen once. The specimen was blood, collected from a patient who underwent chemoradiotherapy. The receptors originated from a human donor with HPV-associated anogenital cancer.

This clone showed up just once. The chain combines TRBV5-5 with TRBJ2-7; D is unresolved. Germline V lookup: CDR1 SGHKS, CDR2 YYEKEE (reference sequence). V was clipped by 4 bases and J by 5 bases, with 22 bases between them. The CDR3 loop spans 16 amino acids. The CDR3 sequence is CASSPVYTLNQDEQYF. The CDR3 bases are TGTGCCAGCAGCCCCGTGTACACCCTAAATCAAGACGAGCAGTACTTC. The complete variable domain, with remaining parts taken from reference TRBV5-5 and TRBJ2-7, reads DAGVTQSPTHLIKTRGQQVTLRCSPISGHKSVSWYQQVLGQGPQFIFQYYEKEERGRGNFPDRFSARQFPNYSSELNVNALLLGDSALYLCASSPVYTLNQDEQYFGPGTRLTVT.

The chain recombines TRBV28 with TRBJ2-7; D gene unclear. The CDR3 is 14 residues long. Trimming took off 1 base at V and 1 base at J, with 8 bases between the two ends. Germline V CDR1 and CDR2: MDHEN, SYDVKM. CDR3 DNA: TGTGCCAGCAGTTTATTCGACCCTTCCTACGAGCAGTACTTC. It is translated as CASSLFDPSYEQYF.

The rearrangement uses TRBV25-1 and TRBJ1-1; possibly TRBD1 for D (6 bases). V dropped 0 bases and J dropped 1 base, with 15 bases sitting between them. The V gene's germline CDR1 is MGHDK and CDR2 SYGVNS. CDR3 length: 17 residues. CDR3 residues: CASSEYFVGHPNTEAFF. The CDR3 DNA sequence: TGTGCCAGCAGTGAATATTTTGTGGGACACCCGAACACTGAAGCTTTCTTT.

For the CDR3, the DNA is TGCGCCAGCCAAATGAGGGCAGGGGGACCCCAAGAGACCCAGTACTTC. It yields the protein CASQMRAGGPQETQYF. The V and J genes are TRBV5-1 and TRBJ2-5; 7 bases align to TRBD1. This CDR3 spans 16 amino acids. Germline values: CDR1 SGHRS, CDR2 YFSETQ. Unmatched junction bases numbered 13, after V lost 7 bases and J lost 1 base.

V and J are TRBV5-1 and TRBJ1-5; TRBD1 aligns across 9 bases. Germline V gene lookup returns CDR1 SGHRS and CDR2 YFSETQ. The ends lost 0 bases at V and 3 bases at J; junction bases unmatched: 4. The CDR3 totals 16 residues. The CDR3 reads CASSLGDRASNQPQHF. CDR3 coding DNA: TGCGCCAGCAGCTTGGGGGACAGGGCCTCCAATCAGCCCCAGCATTTT.

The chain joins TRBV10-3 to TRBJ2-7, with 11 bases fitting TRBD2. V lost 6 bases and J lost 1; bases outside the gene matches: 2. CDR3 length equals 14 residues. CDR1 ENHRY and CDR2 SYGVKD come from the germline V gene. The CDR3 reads CAIRTSGTSYEQYF. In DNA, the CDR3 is TGTGCCATCAGGACTAGCGGGACATCCTACGAGCAGTACTTC.

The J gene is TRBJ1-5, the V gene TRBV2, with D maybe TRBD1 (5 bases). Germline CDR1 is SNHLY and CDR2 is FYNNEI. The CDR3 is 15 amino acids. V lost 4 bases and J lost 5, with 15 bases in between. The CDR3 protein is CASSVERGRDQPQHF. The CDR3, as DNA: TGTGCCAGCAGTGTGGAGAGGGGACGAGATCAGCCCCAGCATTTT.

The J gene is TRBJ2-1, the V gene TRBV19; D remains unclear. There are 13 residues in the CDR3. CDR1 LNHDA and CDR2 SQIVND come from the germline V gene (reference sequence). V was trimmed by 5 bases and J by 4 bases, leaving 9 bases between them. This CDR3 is CASSANSYNEQFF. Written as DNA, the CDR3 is TGTGCCAGTAGTGCCAACAGTTACAATGAGCAGTTCTTC.

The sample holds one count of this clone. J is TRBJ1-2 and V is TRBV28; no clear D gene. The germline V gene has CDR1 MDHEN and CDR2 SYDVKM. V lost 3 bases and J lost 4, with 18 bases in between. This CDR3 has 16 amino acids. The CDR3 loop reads CASSFGHRRGFYGYTF. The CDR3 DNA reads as TGTGCCAGCAGTTTCGGGCACCGGAGAGGCTTCTATGGCTACACCTTC.

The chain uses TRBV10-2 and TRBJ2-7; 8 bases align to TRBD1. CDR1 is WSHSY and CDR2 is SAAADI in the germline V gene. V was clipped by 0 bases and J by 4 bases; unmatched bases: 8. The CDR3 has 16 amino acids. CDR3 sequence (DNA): TGCGCCAGCAGTGAGTCCCCCCCAGGGGGCGGGTACGAGCAGTACTTC. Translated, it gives CASSESPPGGGYEQYF.

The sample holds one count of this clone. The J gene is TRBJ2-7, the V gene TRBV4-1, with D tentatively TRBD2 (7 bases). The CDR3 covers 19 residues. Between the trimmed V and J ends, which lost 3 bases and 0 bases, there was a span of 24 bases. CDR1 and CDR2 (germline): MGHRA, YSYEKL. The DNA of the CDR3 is TGCGCCAGCAGCCAGGGTCGGTTCCCCGGGGGGCGGGCCTCCTACGAGCAGTACTTC. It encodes CASSQGRFPGGRASYEQYF.

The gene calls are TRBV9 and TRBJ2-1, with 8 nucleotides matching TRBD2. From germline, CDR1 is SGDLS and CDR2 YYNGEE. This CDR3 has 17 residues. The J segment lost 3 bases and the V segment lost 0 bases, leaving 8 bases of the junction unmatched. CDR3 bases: TGTGCCAGCAGCGTAGGAGCCAGCGGGGGTCGCTACAATGAGCAGTTCTTC. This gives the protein CASSVGASGGRYNEQFF.

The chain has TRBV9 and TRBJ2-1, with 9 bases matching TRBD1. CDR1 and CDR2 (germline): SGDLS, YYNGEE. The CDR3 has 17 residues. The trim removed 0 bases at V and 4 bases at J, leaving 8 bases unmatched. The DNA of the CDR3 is TGTGCCAGCAGCGTAGTAGGGGACAGGGTGGTATACAATGAGCAGTTCTTC. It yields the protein CASSVVGDRVVYNEQFF.

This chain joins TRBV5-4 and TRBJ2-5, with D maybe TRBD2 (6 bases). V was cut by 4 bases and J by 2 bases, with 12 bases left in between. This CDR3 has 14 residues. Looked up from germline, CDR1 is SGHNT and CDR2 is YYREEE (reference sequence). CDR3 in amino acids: CASSLGTRQETQYF. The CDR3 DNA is TGTGCCAGCAGCCTCGGGACTCGGCAAGAGACCCAGTACTTC.